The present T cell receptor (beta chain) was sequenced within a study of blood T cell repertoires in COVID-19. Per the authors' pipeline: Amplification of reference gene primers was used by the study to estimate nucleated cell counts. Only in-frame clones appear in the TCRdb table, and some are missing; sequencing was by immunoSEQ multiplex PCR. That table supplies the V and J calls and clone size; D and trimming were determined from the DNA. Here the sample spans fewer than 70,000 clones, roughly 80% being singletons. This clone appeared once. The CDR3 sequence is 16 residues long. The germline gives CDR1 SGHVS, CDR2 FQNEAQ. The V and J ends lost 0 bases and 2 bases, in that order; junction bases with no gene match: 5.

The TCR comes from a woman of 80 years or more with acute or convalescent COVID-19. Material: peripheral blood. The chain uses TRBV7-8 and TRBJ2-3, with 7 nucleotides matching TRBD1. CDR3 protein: CASSLATGWDTDTQYF. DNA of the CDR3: TGTGCCAGCAGCTTAGCGACAGGGTGGGACACAGATACGCAGTATTTT.